The present entry profiles one T cell receptor (beta chain) with its context. The V gene's germline CDR1 is MGHDK and CDR2 SYGVNS. After removal of 6 bases from V and 4 bases from J, the junction contained 5 bases not matched to a gene. The CDR3 consists of 15 residues. Only in-frame clones appear in the TCRdb table, and some are missing; sequencing was by immunoSEQ multiplex PCR. Of about 45,000 clones in the sample, 92% were seen once. The data are from a study of blood T cell repertoires in COVID-19. Sequenced sample: peripheral blood. The genes are TRBV25-1 and TRBJ2-2; 10 bases match TRBD1. This TCR derives from a human donor in a cohort sampled during active COVID-19. CDR3 sequence (DNA): TGTGCCAGCAGCTCAGGACAGGGGGGCACCGGGGAGCTGTTTTTT. This codes for CASSSGQGGTGELFF.